The source of this TCR beta chain is a study of blood T cell repertoires in COVID-19 (dated by TCRdb to the early 2020s). A note on the overall study: The collaborator samples originated in the United States, Italy and Spain and spanned the acute and convalescent phases of COVID-19. Deeply sampled blood TCRbeta repertoires from subjects exposed to, actively infected with, or recovered from COVID-19 were included in the dataset. Samples came from the ongoing ImmuneRACE study (first 160 participants) plus 1,254 subjects from 6 global collaborators. A de-identified subject ID, COVID-19 status, age in years and sex were almost always included in the sample metadata. The material from the prospective study consisted of cDNA or gDNA derived from T cells, B-cell-depleted T cells, or PBMCs. A freely available public database, intended as a resource for researchers studying the immune response to SARS-CoV-2, is where the repertoires were released. Where available, HLA class I and class II types were obtained from metadata supplied by the sample provider rather than from assay-based typing.

TCRbeta CDR3 regions were amplified from genomic DNA using the immunoSEQ Assay, a bias-controlled multiplex PCR. The original methods were these. The number of nucleated cells in each sample was estimated by amplification of reference gene primers within the assay. Sequence reads were collapsed and filtered to measure the absolute abundance of every unique TCRbeta CDR3 rearrangement. For each sample, productive Simpson clonality was calculated as the square root of Simpson's diversity index across productive rearrangements. As stored in TCRdb, this immuneACCESS dataset retains in-frame rearrangements with V and J assigned. A fraction of the clones does not appear; measured against another copy, unresolved V genes explain less than half of the discrepancy, and the remainder lacks a known reason. Clone size and V and J calls were adopted from that table, with D and trimming inferred from the DNA. The sample contains about half a million clones, 75% to 90% of them found a single time. 3.2% of the sample is taken by the ten largest.

Results and caveats for the whole study, not just this receptor: Clinical and demographic metadata were provided uncurated, with the amount varying by source and participant.

The collaborating institutions used their own protocols to collect whole blood in K2EDTA tubes. Collaborator samples were shipped for TCRbeta analysis as frozen whole blood, isolated PBMCs, or DNA extracted from either sample type. The CDR3 holds 15 amino acids from the cysteine to the phenylalanine. Only the CDR3 region is kept as DNA, spanning 45 bases read in frame from base 1. The germline V gene supplies CDR1 MNHEY and CDR2 SVGAGI. The trim is 0 bases for V and 6 bases for J, with a gap of 14 bases between the germline ends. Comment on this clone: The antigen this receptor binds is unknown. Per-nucleotide qualities are absent, and no much larger clonotype sits a single base away.

The source is a human donor in a cohort sampled during active COVID-19. The chain was built from TRBV6-5 and TRBJ1-2; the D gene is perhaps TRBD1, on 6 matching bases. The sequencing input was peripheral blood. The nucleotide sequence reads TGTGCCAGCAGTTACTCGCGGGCAGGGGCCAATGGCTACACCTTC. This yields the protein CASSYSRAGANGYTF.